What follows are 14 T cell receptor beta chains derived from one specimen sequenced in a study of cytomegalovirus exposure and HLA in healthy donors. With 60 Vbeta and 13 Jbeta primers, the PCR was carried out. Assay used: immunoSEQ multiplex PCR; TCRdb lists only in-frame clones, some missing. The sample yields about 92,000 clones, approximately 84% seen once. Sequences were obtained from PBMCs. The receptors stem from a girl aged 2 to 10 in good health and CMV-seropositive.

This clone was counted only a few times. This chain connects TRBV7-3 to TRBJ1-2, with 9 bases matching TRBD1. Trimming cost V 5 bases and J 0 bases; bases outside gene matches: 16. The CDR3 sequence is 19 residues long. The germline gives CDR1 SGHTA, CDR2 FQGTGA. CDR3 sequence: CASSPTAWDRVEANYGYTF. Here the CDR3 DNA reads TGTGCCAGCAGCCCGACCGCCTGGGACAGGGTGGAAGCTAACTATGGCTACACCTTC.

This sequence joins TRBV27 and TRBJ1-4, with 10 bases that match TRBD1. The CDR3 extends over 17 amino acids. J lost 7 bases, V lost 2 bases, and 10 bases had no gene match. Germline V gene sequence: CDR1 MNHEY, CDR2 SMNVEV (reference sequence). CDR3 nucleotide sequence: TGTGCCAGCAGTTTAAGATGGATGGGGACAGGGGTTGAAAAACTGTTTTTT. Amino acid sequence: CASSLRWMGTGVEKLFF. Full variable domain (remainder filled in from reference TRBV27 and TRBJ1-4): EAQVTQNPRYLITVTGKKLTVTCSQNMNHEYMSWYRQDPGLGLRQIYYSMNVEVTDKGDVPEGYKVSRKEKRNFPLILESPSPNQTSLYFCASSLRWMGTGVEKLFFGSGTQLSVL.

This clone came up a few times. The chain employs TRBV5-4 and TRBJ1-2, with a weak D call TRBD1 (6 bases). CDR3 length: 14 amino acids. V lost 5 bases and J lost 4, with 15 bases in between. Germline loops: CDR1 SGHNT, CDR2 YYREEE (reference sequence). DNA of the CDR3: TGTGCCAGCAGTATCACAGGGATCCCCTATGGCTACACCTTC. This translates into CASSITGIPYGYTF.

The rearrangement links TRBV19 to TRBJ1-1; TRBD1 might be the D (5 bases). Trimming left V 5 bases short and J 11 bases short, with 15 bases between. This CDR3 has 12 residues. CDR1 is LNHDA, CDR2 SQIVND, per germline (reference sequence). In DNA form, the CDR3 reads TGTGCCAGTAGTCGCTGGGATGGGGGGGCTTTCTTT. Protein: CASSRWDGGAFF. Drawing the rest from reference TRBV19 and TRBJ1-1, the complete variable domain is DGGITQSPKYLFRKEGQNVTLSCEQNLNHDAMYWYRQDPGQGLRLIYYSQIVNDFQKGDIAEGYSVSREKKESFPLTVTSAQKNPTAFYLCASSRWDGGAFFGQGTRLTVV.

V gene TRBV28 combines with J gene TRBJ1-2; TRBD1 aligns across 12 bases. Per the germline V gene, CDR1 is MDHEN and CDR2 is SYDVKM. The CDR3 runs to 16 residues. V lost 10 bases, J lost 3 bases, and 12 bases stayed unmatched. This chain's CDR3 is CATIPGTGGKDYGYTF. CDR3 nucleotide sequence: TGTGCCACCATACCCGGGACAGGGGGCAAGGACTATGGCTACACCTTC.

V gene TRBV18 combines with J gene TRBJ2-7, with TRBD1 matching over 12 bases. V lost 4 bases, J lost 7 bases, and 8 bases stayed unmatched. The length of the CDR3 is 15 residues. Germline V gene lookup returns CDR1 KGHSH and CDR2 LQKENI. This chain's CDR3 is CASSRDRGREVEQYF. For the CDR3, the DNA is TGTGCCAGCTCACGGGACAGGGGGCGCGAAGTGGAGCAGTACTTC. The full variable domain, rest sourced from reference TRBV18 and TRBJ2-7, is NAGVMQNPRHLVRRRGQEARLRCSPMKGHSHVYWYRQLPEEGLKFMVYLQKENIIDESGMPKERFSAEFPKEGPSILRIQQVVRGDSAAYFCASSRDRGREVEQYFGPGTRLTVT.

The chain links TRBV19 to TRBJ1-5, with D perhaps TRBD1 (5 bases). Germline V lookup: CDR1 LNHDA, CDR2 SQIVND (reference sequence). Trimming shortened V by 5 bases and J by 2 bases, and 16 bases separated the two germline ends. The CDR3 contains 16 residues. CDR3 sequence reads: CASSLVYAGGNQPQHF. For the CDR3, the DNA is TGTGCCAGTAGTTTAGTTTACGCGGGGGGCAATCAGCCCCAGCATTTT.

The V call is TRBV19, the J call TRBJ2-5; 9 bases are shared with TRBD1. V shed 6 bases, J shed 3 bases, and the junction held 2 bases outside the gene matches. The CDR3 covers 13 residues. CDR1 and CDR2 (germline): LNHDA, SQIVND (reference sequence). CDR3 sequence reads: CASSGQGKETQYF. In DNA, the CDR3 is TGTGCCAGTAGCGGACAGGGGAAAGAGACCCAGTACTTC.

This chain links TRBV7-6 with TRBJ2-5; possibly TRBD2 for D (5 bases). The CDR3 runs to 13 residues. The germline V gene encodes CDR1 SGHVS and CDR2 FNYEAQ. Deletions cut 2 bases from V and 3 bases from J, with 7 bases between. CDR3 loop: CASSLIGEETQYF. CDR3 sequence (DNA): TGTGCCAGCAGCTTAATCGGGGAAGAGACCCAGTACTTC.

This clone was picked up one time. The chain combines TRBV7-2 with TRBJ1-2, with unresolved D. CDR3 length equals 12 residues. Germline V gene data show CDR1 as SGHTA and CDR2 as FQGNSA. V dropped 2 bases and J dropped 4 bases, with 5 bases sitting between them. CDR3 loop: CASSLSRYGYTF. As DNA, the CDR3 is TGTGCCAGCAGCTTAAGCCGCTATGGCTACACCTTC. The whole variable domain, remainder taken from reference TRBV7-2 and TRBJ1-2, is GAGVSQSPSNKVTEKGKDVELRCDPISGHTALYWYRQSLGQGLEFLIYFQGNSAPDKSGLPSDRFSAERTGGSVSTLTIQRTQQEDSAVYLCASSLSRYGYTFGSGTRLTVV.

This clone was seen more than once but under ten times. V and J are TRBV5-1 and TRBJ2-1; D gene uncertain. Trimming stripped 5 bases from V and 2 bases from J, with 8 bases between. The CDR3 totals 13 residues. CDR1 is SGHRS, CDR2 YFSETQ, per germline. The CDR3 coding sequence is TGCGCCAGCAGGACTGATGCCTACAATGAGCAGTTCTTC. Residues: CASRTDAYNEQFF.

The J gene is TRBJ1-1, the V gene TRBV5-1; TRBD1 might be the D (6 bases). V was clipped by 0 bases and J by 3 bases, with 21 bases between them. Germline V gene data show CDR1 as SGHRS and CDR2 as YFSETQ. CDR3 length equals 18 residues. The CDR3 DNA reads TGCGCCAGCAGCTTGGGACCCTCTACGACAGGTTCGTACACTGAAGCTTTCTTT. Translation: CASSLGPSTTGSYTEAFF.

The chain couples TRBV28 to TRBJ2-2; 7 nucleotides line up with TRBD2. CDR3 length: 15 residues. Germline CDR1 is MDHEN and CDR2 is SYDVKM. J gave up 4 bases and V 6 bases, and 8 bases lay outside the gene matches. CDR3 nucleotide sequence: TGTGCCAGCAGGATTAGGACGGGGGGCACCGGGGAGCTGTTTTTT. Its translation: CASRIRTGGTGELFF.

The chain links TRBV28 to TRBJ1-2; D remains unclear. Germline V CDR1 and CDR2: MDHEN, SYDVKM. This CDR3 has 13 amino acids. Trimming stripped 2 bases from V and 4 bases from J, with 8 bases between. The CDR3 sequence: CASSLASGYGYTF. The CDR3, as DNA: TGTGCCAGCAGTTTAGCTTCCGGCTATGGCTACACCTTC.